The 5 T cell receptor beta chains below come from one sample, sequenced in a study of blood T cells in healthy people across ages (dated by TCRdb to the mid-2010s). Library construction relied on 5' RACE. Instrument on record: Illumina HiSeq 2500. A second about 7 to 12 cycle PCR used a sample-barcoded 5' primer and a J-beta primer mix. TCRdb cleaned the public reads at Q25 with fastp, built clones with MiXCR and kept in-frame beta chains. CDR3 protein sequences are deduplicated, and each keeps its most common genes and DNA. This sample lists approximately 1,100,000 distinct CDR3 sequences; 40% to 45% were detected once. The ten largest clones take up approximately 17% of the sample. The sample consisted of blood. The receptors come from an older woman in good health.

This clonotype was seen a handful of times. The chain is built from TRBV6-5 and TRBJ2-7; 7 bases line up with TRBD1. The V gene end was trimmed by 5 bases and the J gene end by 0 bases; junction bases not matched to a gene: 7. The germline gives CDR1 MNHEY, CDR2 SVGAGI. This CDR3 is built from 15 residues. The DNA for the CDR3 is TGTGCCAGCAGTCCATCTAGGGACAGCTCCTACGAGCAGTACTTC. This codes for CASSPSRDSSYEQYF.

This clonotype was observed a handful of times. The rearrangement uses TRBV20-1 and TRBJ2-1; either TRBD1 or TRBD2 may supply D (5 bases each). The CDR3 length is 17 residues. Trimming stripped 3 bases from V and 4 bases from J, with 22 bases between. Per the germline V gene, CDR1 is DFQATT and CDR2 is SNEGSKA (reference sequence). For the CDR3, the DNA is TGCAGTGCTAGCCGGCAGGGAGCAACCCCCCTTTACAATGAGCAGTTCTTC. Translation gives CSASRQGATPLYNEQFF.

The chain is built from TRBV2 and TRBJ2-3; 13 bases line up with TRBD2. The CDR3 length is 15 residues. V lost 6 bases to trimming and J lost 5 bases; unmatched junction nucleotides: 5. Germline CDR1 and CDR2: SNHLY and FYNNEI. The CDR3: CASRKTSGGGDTQYF. The CDR3 DNA reads as TGTGCCAGCAGAAAAACTAGCGGGGGGGGAGATACGCAGTATTTT. The entire variable domain, with the rest obtained from reference TRBV2 and TRBJ2-3, is as follows: EPEVTQTPSHQVTQMGQEVILRCVPISNHLYFYWYRQILGQKVEFLVSFYNNEISEKSEIFDDQFSVERPDGSNFTLKIRSTKLEDSAMYFCASRKTSGGGDTQYFGPGTRLTVL.

This clonotype has a handful of counts. J is TRBJ2-5 and V is TRBV29-1; TRBD1 or TRBD2 may be the D gene (5 bases each). The V end lost 3 bases, the J end lost 7 bases, and 15 bases lay between the germline ends. This CDR3 region has 13 residues. Germline lookup yields CDR1 SQVTM and CDR2 ANQGSEA. This chain's CDR3 is CSVEGPGIGTQYF. The CDR3 nucleotides are TGCAGCGTTGAGGGGCCCGGGATTGGGACCCAGTACTTC. Drawing the rest from reference TRBV29-1 and TRBJ2-5, the complete variable domain is SAVISQKPSRDICQRGTSLTIQCQVDSQVTMMFWYRQQPGQSLTLIATANQGSEATYESGFVIDKFPISRPNLTFSTLTVSNMSPEDSSIYLCSVEGPGIGTQYFGPGTRLLVL.

The chain employs TRBV28 and TRBJ1-2, with D possibly TRBD1 on 6 matching bases. The germline V and J ends were trimmed by 7 bases and 4 bases, with 19 bases remaining between them. The CDR3 consists of 15 residues. Germline V CDR1 and CDR2: MDHEN, SYDVKM. CDR3 nucleotides: TGTGCCAGCAATCCTCAGGAGGCAGGGGTCTATGGCTACACCTTC. The encoded protein is CASNPQEAGVYGYTF.